This passage covers 4 T cell receptor beta chains from one sample sequenced in a study of blood T cell repertoires in COVID-19. TCRdb's table, derived via immunoSEQ multiplex PCR, lists solely in-frame clones and lacks some. The sample consists of tens of thousands of clones, 91% of them appearing once. The sample comprised peripheral blood. All receptors derive from a woman between 50 and 59 years old in a cohort sampled during active COVID-19.

The chain uses TRBV7-9 and TRBJ2-7; D is possibly TRBD2 (6 bases). Trimming removed 5 bases from V and 6 bases from J, with 20 bases in between. The CDR3 has 15 amino acids. Per germline, CDR1 SEHNR and CDR2 FQNEAQ (reference sequence). The CDR3 region has the DNA TGTGCCAGCAGCATCTATGGCGGAGGGCCAGGCGAGCAGTACTTC. This gives the protein CASSIYGGGPGEQYF.

This clone was counted a single time. The chain is built from TRBV4-1 and TRBJ1-1; D not resolved. Looked up from germline, CDR1 is MGHRA and CDR2 is YSYEKL. V was shortened by 4 bases and J by 1 base, with 22 bases between the two germline ends. The CDR3 is 18 residues long. CDR3 coding DNA: TGCGCCAGCAGCCGACGGGGAGGAACCGAGATCAAGAACACTGAAGCTTTCTTT. This codes for CASSRRGGTEIKNTEAFF.

This chain links TRBV5-1 with TRBJ2-5, with 8 positions matching TRBD2. Germline trimming cut 0 bases from V and 3 bases from J; bases unmatched to any gene: 4. Germline V gives CDR1 SGHRS, CDR2 YFSETQ. There are 15 residues in the CDR3. CDR3 sequence (DNA): TGCGCCAGCAGCTTGGACGGGAGGGGAAAAGAGACCCAGTACTTC. This translates into CASSLDGRGKETQYF.

This clone occurred once. J is TRBJ1-2 and V is TRBV19, with 8 bases identical to TRBD1. The CDR3 is 16 residues long. The germline V gene encodes CDR1 LNHDA and CDR2 SQIVND (reference sequence). Trimming removed 4 bases from V and 1 base from J; junction bases left unmatched: 8. The CDR3: CASSSLRTGNNYGYTF. CDR3 bases: TGTGCCAGTAGTAGCCTAAGGACAGGGAATAACTATGGCTACACCTTC.